One sample yielded the 11 T cell receptor beta chains listed below, sequenced in a study of blood T cells in healthy people across ages. Primers used in a second PCR of roughly 6 to 12 cycles were a sample-barcoded 5' primer and a J-beta primer mix. TCRdb used MiXCR to reprocess the 5' RACE reads, holding one entry per CDR3 protein. This sample has about 2 million distinct CDR3 sequences, with about 50% found just once. The source material was blood. The receptors shown here come from a woman aged 35 to 49 in good health.

V and J are TRBV28 and TRBJ2-5; perhaps TRBD2 as D (5 bases). The CDR3 covers 12 residues. Germline CDR1 is MDHEN and CDR2 is SYDVKM. Deletions cut 7 bases from V and 5 bases from J, with 11 bases between. The CDR3 DNA reads TGTGCCAGCAAAGAGGGAAGCGAGACCCAGTACTTC. Residues: CASKEGSETQYF.

This clonotype has more than one count but fewer than ten. V usage is TRBV4-3 and J usage is TRBJ2-7, with D tentatively TRBD1 or TRBD2 (5 bases each). Germline V CDR1 and CDR2: LGHNA, YSLEER. Trimming removed 0 bases at V and 3 bases at J, with 15 bases between. The CDR3 extends over 16 amino acids. The CDR3 DNA sequence: TGCGCCAGCAGCCAAGACCTTGGGACGGTATTCTACGAGCAGTACTTC. Amino acids: CASSQDLGTVFYEQYF.

This chain connects TRBV9 to TRBJ1-2, with a weak D call TRBD1 (6 bases). V shed 5 bases and J shed 7 bases, with 21 bases lying between them. The CDR3 is 15 residues long. CDR1 and CDR2 from the germline V gene are SGDLS and YYNGEE. Written as DNA, the CDR3 is TGTGCCAGCAGGATTCAGGAGGGGGGAGAAGGTGGCTACACCTTC. Its protein product is CASRIQEGGEGGYTF.

The chain joins TRBV12-3 or TRBV12-4 to TRBJ2-7; 7 positions match TRBD2. This CDR3 has 11 amino acids. V shed 10 bases and J 4 bases; nucleotides not matched to a gene: 4. The CDR3 region is CANPRGYEQYF. The CDR3, as DNA: TGTGCCAATCCGCGGGGGTACGAGCAGTACTTC.

This clonotype was observed a handful of times. The rearrangement uses TRBV4-2 and TRBJ2-7, with no clear D. V was shortened by 3 bases and J by 4 bases, with 10 bases between the two germline ends. Per the germline V gene, CDR1 is LGHNA and CDR2 is YNFKEQ. This CDR3 spans 13 amino acids. CDR3 in DNA: TGTGCCAGCAGCCAGGCCTACCTATACGAGCAGTACTTC. It codes for CASSQAYLYEQYF.

This clonotype was seen more than once but under ten times. The chain links TRBV27 to TRBJ2-5; a possible D gene is TRBD1 (5 bases). V lost 2 bases, J lost 7 bases, and 11 bases lay in between. Germline CDR1 reads MNHEY; CDR2 reads SMNVEV (reference sequence). The CDR3 has 13 residues. The CDR3 coding sequence is TGTGCCAGCAGTTTAAGCCGCCAGGGGACCCAGTACTTC. Its protein product is CASSLSRQGTQYF.

The chain couples TRBV19 to TRBJ1-2; TRBD1 might be the D (5 bases). The CDR3 is made up of 13 amino acids. Trimming took 7 bases from V and 4 from J, leaving 13 bases between them. Germline assignment: CDR1 LNHDA and CDR2 SQIVND (reference sequence). The CDR3 sequence: CASTQTAGYGYTF. Written as DNA, the CDR3 is TGTGCCAGTACCCAGACAGCAGGCTATGGCTACACCTTC.

In nucleotides, the CDR3 is TGTGCCAGCAGGCCAGGGGAAACAGATACGCAGTATTTT. Its translation: CASRPGETDTQYF. This chain uses TRBV11-2 with TRBJ2-3; possibly TRBD1 for D (6 bases). The CDR3 contains 13 residues. V was trimmed by 6 bases and J by 3 bases, leaving 10 bases between them. Looked up from germline, CDR1 is SGHAT and CDR2 is FQNNGV.

The J gene is TRBJ2-5, the V gene TRBV7-2; weak D call: TRBD2 (7 bases). Germline V gene data show CDR1 as SGHTA and CDR2 as FQGNSA. Trimming pared 2 bases from V and 5 bases from J, leaving 21 bases between. This CDR3 has 17 amino acids. The CDR3: CASSLMAGASGGETQYF. In DNA form, the CDR3 reads TGTGCCAGCAGCTTAATGGCGGGGGCGTCCGGGGGGGAGACCCAGTACTTC.

The J gene is TRBJ1-1, the V gene TRBV25-1, with D unresolved. The V end lost 4 bases, the J end lost 9 bases, and 6 bases lay between the germline ends. The CDR3 has 10 residues. The germline gives CDR1 MGHDK, CDR2 SYGVNS. CDR3 nucleotides: TGTGCCAGCAGTGGACGAAAAGCTTTCTTT. Its translation: CASSGRKAFF.

This clonotype was seen a few times. The gene calls are TRBV11-1 and TRBJ1-2; 7 nucleotides match TRBD1. The CDR3 loop spans 14 amino acids. The J segment lost 8 bases and the V segment lost 5 bases, leaving 11 bases of the junction unmatched. Germline V gene data show CDR1 as SGHAT and CDR2 as FQDESV (reference sequence). The CDR3 region has the DNA TGTGCCAGCAGCCCCCGACAGGGACTATCCGGCTACACCTTC. It specifies CASSPRQGLSGYTF.